What follows describes a single T cell receptor (beta chain). Its antigen is currently unknown. This entry is derived from a study of shared clonotypes between healthy human individuals. Whole-study results and caveats: The study generally estimated greater richness for naive than memory subsets.

Terminally differentiated effector memory CD45RA+ cells were left out of the naive CD8 fraction, which was CD45RO-negative and positively selected for CCR7. The input for sorted-subset replicate PCRs was about 0.2 ug DNA, about 30,000 T cell genomes. The table came from immunoSEQ multiplex PCR; TCRdb's copy has only in-frame clones and leaves some out. The table shows some 2,000,000 clones, with about 94% occurring only once. The CDR3 extends over 13 amino acids. V was clipped by 6 bases and J by 7 bases, with 15 bases between them. From germline, CDR1 is MNHEY and CDR2 SVGAGI. This receptor was taken from a man between 18 and 29 years old in good health. Sequences were obtained from naive CD8+ T cells sorted from blood. The rearrangement links TRBV6-5 to TRBJ1-1; tentatively, D is TRBD1 (6 bases). The CDR3 sequence: CASREGGVSEAFF. The CDR3 DNA sequence: TGTGCCAGCAGGGAGGGGGGGGTGAGTGAAGCTTTCTTT.